This T cell receptor beta chain was profiled in a study of cytomegalovirus exposure and HLA in healthy donors. PCR involved 60 Vbeta and 13 Jbeta primers. Clones were read by immunoSEQ multiplex PCR, and TCRdb kept only the in-frame ones, dropping some. The sample records about 130,000 clones, 65% to 85% being singletons. This CDR3 is built from 15 residues. Germline V gene lookup returns CDR1 MNHNY and CDR2 SVGAGI (reference sequence). The V end was cut by 2 bases, the J end by 7 bases, with 18 bases between. Study-level findings and limits: Fewer than 200 TCR beta chains were listed as cytomegalovirus-associated. In vitro testing confirmed a few CMV-associated chains as specific for CMV antigens.

Note on this clone: The antigen remains undetermined.

The clonotype originates from a man aged 45-65 years in good health and CMV-seronegative. The sample comprised PBMCs. The genes are TRBV6-6 and TRBJ2-7, with TRBD1 as a possible D gene (6 bases). The CDR3, as DNA: TGTGCCAGCAGTTACACCTGGACAGCTACGAGGGAGCAGTACTTC. It is translated as CASSYTWTATREQYF.